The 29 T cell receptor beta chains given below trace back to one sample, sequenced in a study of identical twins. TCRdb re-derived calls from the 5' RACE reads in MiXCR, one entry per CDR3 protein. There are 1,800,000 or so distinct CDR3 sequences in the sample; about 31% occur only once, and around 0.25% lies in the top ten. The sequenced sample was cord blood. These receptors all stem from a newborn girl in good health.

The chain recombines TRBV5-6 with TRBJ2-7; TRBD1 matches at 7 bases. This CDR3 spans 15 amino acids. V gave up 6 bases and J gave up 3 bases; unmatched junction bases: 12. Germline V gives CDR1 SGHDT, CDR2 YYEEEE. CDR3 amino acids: CASTSQGGQIYEQYF. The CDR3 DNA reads TGTGCCAGCACCTCCCAAGGGGGACAGATCTACGAGCAGTACTTC.

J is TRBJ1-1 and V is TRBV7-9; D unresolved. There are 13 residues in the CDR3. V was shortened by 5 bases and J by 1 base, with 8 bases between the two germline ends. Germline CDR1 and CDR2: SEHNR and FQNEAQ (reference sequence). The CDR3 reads CASSPNKNTEAFF. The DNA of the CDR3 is TGTGCCAGCAGCCCGAATAAGAACACTGAAGCTTTCTTT.

The CDR3 loop is CASSVNRADQPQHF. The DNA of the CDR3 is TGTGCCAGCAGTGTTAACAGGGCCGATCAGCCCCAGCATTTT. The rearrangement uses TRBV2 and TRBJ1-5; possibly TRBD1 for D (6 bases). Germline V CDR1 and CDR2: SNHLY, FYNNEI. This CDR3 spans 14 amino acids. V was clipped by 4 bases and J by 5 bases, with 12 bases between them.

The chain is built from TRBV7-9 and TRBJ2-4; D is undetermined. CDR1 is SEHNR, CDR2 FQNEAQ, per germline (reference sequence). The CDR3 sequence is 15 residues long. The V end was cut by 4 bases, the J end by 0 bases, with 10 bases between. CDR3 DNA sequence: TGTGCCAGCAGCTCCGGAGAGCTAGCCAAAAACATTCAGTACTTC. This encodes CASSSGELAKNIQYF.

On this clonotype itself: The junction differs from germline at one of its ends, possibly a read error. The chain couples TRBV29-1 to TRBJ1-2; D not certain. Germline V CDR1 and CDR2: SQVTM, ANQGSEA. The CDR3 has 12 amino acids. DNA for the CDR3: TGCAACGTTGGAGTTCCGGACTATGGCTACACCTTC. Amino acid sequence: CNVGVPDYGYTF. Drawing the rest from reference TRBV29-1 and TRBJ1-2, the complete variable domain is SAVISQKPSRDICQRGTSLTIQCQVDSQVTMMFWYRQQPGQSLTLIATANQGSEATYESGFVIDKFPISRPNLTFSTLTVSNMSPEDSSIYLCNVGVPDYGYTFGSGTRLTVV.

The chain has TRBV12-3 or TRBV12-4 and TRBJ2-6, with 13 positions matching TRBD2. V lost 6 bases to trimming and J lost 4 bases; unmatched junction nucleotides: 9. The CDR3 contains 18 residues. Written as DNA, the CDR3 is TGTGCCAGCAGCCAATCGGGACTAGCGGGACTCGGGGCCAACGTCCTGACTTTC. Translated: CASSQSGLAGLGANVLTF.

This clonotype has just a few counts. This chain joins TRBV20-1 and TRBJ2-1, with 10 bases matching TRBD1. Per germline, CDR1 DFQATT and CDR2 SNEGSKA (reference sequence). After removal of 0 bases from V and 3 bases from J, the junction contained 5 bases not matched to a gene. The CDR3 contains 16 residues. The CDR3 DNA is TGCAGTGCTAGAGATAGGGACAGGGGTAACTACAATGAGCAGTTCTTC. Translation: CSARDRDRGNYNEQFF.

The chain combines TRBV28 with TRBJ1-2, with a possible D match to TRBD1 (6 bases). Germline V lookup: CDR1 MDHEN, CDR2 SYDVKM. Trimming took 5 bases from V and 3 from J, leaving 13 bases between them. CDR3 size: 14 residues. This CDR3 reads CASSRPQGYYGYTF. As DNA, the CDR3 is TGTGCCAGCAGTCGTCCGCAGGGGTACTATGGCTACACCTTC.

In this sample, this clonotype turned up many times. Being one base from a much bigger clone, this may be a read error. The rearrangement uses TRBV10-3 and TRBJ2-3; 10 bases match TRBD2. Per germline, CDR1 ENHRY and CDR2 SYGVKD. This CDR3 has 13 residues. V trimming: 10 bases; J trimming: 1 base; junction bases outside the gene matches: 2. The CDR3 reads CASGTSGTDTQYF. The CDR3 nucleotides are TGTGCCAGCGGGACTAGCGGCACAGATACGCAGTATTTT.

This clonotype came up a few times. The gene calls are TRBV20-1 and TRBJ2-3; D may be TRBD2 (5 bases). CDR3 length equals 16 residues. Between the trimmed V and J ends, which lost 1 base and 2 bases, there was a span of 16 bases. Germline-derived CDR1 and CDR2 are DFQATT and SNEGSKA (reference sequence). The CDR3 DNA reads TGCAGTGCTAGAGGAGGGTGGTCGACTTCCACAGATACGCAGTATTTT. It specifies CSARGGWSTSTDTQYF.

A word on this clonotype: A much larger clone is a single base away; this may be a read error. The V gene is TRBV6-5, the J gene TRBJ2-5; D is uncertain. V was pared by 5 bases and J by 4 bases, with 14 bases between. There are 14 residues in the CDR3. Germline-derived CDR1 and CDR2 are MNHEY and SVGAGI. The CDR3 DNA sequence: TGTGCCAGCAGTGTGCCCAATATCCGAGAGACCCAGTACTTC. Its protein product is CASSVPNIRETQYF.

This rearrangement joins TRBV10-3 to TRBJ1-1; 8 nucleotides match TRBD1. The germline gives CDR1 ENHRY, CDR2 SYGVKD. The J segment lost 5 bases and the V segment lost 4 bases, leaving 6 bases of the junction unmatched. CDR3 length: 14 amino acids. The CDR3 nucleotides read TGTGCCATCAGTGGCGACAGGGGAGAAACTGAAGCTTTCTTT. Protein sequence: CAISGDRGETEAFF.

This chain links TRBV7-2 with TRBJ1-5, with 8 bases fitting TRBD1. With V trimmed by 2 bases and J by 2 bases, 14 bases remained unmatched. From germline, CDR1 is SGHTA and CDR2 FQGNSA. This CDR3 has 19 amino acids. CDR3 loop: CASSLSRTGPRRGNQPQHF. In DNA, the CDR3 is TGTGCCAGCAGCTTATCCCGGACAGGGCCCCGTCGGGGCAATCAGCCCCAGCATTTT.

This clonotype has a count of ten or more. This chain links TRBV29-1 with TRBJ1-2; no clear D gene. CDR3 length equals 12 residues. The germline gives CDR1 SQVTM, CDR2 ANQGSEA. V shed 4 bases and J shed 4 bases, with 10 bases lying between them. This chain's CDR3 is CSVARPSYGYTF. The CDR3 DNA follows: TGCAGCGTTGCGCGGCCTAGCTATGGCTACACCTTC.

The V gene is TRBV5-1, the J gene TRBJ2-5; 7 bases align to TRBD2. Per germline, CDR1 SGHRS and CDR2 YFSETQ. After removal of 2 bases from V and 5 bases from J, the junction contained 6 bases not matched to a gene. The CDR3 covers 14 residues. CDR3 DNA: TGCGCCAGCAGCTTTTTCGGGGGAGGGGAGACCCAGTACTTC. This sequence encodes CASSFFGGGETQYF.

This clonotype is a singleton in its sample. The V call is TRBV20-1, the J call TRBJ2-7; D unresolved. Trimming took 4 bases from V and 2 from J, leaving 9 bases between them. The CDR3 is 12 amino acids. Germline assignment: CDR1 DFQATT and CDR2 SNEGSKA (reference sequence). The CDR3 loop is CSATKTTYEQYF. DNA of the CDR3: TGCAGTGCTACCAAGACGACCTACGAGCAGTACTTC.

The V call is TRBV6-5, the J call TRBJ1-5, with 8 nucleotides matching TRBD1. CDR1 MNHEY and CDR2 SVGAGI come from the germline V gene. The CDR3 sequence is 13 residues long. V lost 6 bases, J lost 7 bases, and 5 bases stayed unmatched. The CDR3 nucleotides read TGTGCCAGCAGCAGAAGACAGGGGCAGCCCCAGCATTTT. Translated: CASSRRQGQPQHF.

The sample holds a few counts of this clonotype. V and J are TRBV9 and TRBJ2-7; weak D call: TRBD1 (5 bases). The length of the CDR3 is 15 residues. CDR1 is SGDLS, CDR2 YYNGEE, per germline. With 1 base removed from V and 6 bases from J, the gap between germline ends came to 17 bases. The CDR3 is CASSVWSEFTGEQYF. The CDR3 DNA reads TGTGCCAGCAGCGTATGGAGTGAGTTTACAGGCGAGCAGTACTTC.

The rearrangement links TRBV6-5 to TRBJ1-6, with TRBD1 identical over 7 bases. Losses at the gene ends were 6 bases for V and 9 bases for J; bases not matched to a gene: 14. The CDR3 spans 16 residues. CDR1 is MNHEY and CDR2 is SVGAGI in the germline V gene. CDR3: CASSSGQARLSSPLHF. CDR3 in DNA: TGTGCCAGCAGCTCTGGACAGGCGAGGCTGAGTTCACCCCTCCACTTT.

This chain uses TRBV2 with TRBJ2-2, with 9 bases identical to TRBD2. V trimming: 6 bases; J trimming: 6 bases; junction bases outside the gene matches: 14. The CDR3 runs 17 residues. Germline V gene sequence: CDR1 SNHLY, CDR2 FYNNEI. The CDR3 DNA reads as TGTGCCAGCAGCGGGCCGGGACTAGCAGTCGTGCCCGGGGAGCTGTTTTTT. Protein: CASSGPGLAVVPGELFF.

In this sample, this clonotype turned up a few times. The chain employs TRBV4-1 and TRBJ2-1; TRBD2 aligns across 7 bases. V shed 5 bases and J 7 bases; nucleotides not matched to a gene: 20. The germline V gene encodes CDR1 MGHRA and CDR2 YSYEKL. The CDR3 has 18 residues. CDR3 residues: CASSWTLEREWGENEQFF. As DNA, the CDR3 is TGCGCCAGCAGCTGGACTTTGGAGCGGGAATGGGGCGAGAATGAGCAGTTCTTC.

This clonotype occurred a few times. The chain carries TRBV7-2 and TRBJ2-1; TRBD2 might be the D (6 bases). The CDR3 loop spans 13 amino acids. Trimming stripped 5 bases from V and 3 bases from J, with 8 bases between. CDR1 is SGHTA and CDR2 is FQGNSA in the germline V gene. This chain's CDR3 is CASSGGIYNEQFF. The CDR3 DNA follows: TGTGCCAGCAGCGGGGGGATCTACAATGAGCAGTTCTTC.

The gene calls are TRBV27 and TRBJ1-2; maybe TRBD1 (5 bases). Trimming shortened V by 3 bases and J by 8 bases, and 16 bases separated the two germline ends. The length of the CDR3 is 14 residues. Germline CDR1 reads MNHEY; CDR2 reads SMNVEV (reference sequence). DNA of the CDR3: TGTGCCAGCAGTTTTCACCAGGGCTCTGGGGGCTACACCTTC. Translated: CASSFHQGSGGYTF.

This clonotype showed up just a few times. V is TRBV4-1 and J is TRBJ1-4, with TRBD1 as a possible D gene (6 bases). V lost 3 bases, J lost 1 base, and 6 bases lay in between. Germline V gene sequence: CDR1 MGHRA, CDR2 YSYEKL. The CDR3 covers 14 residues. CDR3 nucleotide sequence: TGCGCCAGCAGCCAGGGACAAACTAATGAAAAACTGTTTTTT. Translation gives CASSQGQTNEKLFF.

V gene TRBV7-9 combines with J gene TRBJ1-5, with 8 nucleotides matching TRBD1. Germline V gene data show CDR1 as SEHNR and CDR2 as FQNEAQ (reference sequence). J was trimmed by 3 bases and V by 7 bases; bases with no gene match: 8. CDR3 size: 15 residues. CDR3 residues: CASTPGTGLNQPQHF. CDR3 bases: TGTGCCAGCACCCCCGGGACAGGCCTCAATCAGCCCCAGCATTTT.

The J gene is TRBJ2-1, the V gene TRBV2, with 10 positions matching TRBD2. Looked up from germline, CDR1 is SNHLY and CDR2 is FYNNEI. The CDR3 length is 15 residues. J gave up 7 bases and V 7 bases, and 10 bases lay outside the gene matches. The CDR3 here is CASTSGRALSNEQFF. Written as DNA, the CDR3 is TGTGCCAGCACCAGCGGGAGGGCCCTCAGTAATGAGCAGTTCTTC.

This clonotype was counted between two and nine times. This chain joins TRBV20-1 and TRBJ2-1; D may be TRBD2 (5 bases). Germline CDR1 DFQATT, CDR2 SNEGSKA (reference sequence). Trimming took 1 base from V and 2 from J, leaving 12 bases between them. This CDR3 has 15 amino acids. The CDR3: CSARAGWSPYNEQFF. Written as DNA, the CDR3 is TGCAGTGCTAGAGCGGGATGGAGTCCCTACAATGAGCAGTTCTTC.

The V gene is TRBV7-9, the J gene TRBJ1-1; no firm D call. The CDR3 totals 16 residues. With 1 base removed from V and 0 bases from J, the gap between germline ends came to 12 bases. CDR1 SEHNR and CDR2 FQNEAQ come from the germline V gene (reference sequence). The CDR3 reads CASSLVRPSMNTEAFF. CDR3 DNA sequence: TGTGCCAGCAGCTTAGTGAGGCCGTCCATGAACACTGAAGCTTTCTTT.

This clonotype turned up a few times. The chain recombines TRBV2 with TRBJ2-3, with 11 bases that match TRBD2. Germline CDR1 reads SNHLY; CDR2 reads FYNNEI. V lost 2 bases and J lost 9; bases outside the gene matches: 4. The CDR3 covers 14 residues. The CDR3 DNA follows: TGTGCCAGCAGTGAACCTAGCGGGAGGAGGACGCAGTATTTT. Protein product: CASSEPSGRRTQYF.